What follows is one T cell receptor (beta chain) and its context. This clone's antigen is unknown. No much larger clone is present one base from it, and per-base qualities are unavailable. These data come from a study of vaccination and CD4 T cells after COVID-19 (dated by TCRdb to about 2022). For the wider study: Every convalescent patient had a positive nasal swab PCR test for SARS-CoV-2, with mild disease in roughly nine patients and severe disease in one. Six males and four females were included in the convalescent cohort, with two Hispanic individuals, seven Caucasians, two Asians and one multiracial person represented. Post-vaccine blood samples were collected a median of around 2.5 months after the second vaccine dose, ranging from about 13 to 250 days. In more than eight COVID-19 convalescent patients and a handful of infection-naive healthy vaccine recipients, researchers compared the spike-specific CD4+ TCR repertoire from before mRNA vaccination with the repertoire from after. Participants received two doses of either the Pfizer-BioNTech BNT162b2 vaccine (n=8) or the Moderna mRNA-1273 vaccine (n=2). Post-COVID blood samples from convalescent patients were collected a median of roughly 100 days after diagnosis, with a range of roughly 35 to 180 days. What the work shows at the level of the full study, not this receptor alone: Of the vaccine-specific clones in convalescent patients, 304 of 307, or nearly all, reacted only to SARS-CoV-2 spike and did not cross-react with common cold coronaviruses. The median number of SARS-CoV-2-reactive clonotypes rose from around 21 after infection to roughly 38 after vaccination, but the change was not significant. In convalescent patients, a median about 90% of post-vaccine SARS-CoV-2-reactive clones were detected only after vaccination, and vaccine-specific priming was suggested by this finding. The study included relatively few convalescent patients and did not analyze early timepoints after natural infection.

The germline V gene (reference sequence) gives CDR1 as GTSNPN and CDR2 as SVGIG. V loses 5 bases, J loses 7 bases, and the germline ends lie 6 bases apart. From cysteine to phenylalanine, the CDR3 is 11 amino acids long. Only the CDR3 DNA is retained, 33 bases long and in frame from the first base. The convalescent patients' positive SARS-CoV-2 PCR tests fell between March and December 2020, which was before the Alpha, Beta and Delta variants emerged in the United States. Ficoll-Paque Plus gradient centrifugation was used to isolate PBMCs from whole blood, and the isolated PBMCs were then either used fresh or cryopreserved at -140C. The library was made by PCR. This sample was sequenced with an Illumina iSeq 100. The published analysis was carried out like this. Non-productive sequences were filtered out, and CDR3s that did not start with C, did not end with F or W, or were shorter than 7 amino acids were discarded. Using R version 3.6.1, CDR3 homology was evaluated through Levenshtein distances (stringdist) along with unrooted phylogenetic trees (ape). In-frame beta chains were kept once TCRdb had trimmed the public reads at Q25 with fastp and called clones with MiXCR. Rows are unified per CDR3 protein, each entry keeping the most common DNA and genes. The V and J calls here are based on TCRdb, not the publication. In all, the sample holds over 20,000 distinct CDR3 sequences, and about 60% of those were seen once. The ten largest account for 1.1% of the sample.

Sequences were derived from CD4+ T cells from blood, sampled before SARS-CoV-2 vaccination. The receptor chain draws on TRBV30 and TRBJ1-6; no D segment can be confidently identified. The receptor was derived from a human donor who had recovered from COVID-19. The CDR3 in this case is CAWRRNSPLHF. In nucleotides, the sequence is TGTGCCTGGCGGCGAAATTCACCCCTCCACTTT.